These T cell receptor beta chains were read from a single sample in a study of cytomegalovirus exposure and HLA in healthy donors. Method: immunoSEQ multiplex PCR; TCRdb's copy keeps in-frame clones and lacks some. The sample yields about 120,000 clones, approximately 78% seen once. Sequencing was done on a sample of PBMCs. These TCRs come from a young man in good health and CMV-seropositive. Each CDR3 is given with its conserved first and last residue. D genes are given only for firm matches. The size field is filled for only some rows; it gives once, few, many or a size class.

TRBJ2-3 . . TRBV11-2 CASSLRTGSPDTQYF TGTGCCAGCAGCCTCCGGACTGGTTCCCCCGATACGCAGTATTTT
TRBJ2-5 . TRBD2 TRBV9 CASSGFSGRARETQYF TGTGCCAGCAGCGGATTTAGCGGGAGGGCCAGGGAGACCCAGTACTTC
TRBJ1-5 few TRBD1 TRBV6-5 CASNTGGNSNQPQHF TGTGCCAGCAACACAGGGGGTAATAGCAATCAGCCCCAGCATTTT
TRBJ2-7 . TRBD2 TRBV5-6 CASSTTSGFSEQYF TGTGCCAGCAGCACTACTAGCGGGTTTAGCGAGCAGTACTTC
TRBJ1-2 . . TRBV7-9 CASSFTGPYGYTF TGTGCCAGCAGCTTTACAGGGCCCTATGGCTACACCTTC
TRBJ1-5 . . TRBV7-8 CASSLVGYQPQHF TGTGCCAGCAGCTTAGTCGGGTATCAGCCCCAGCATTTT
TRBJ2-7 . . TRBV28 CASRFGGRSPYEQYF TGTGCCAGCAGGTTTGGAGGACGGTCTCCCTACGAGCAGTACTTC
TRBJ1-1 . . TRBV5-1 CASRRNTEAFF TGCGCCAGCAGGAGGAACACTGAAGCTTTCTTT
TRBJ2-1 . TRBD2 TRBV9 CASSPRLAAYNEQFF TGTGCCAGCAGCCCCCGACTAGCGGCCTACAATGAGCAGTTCTTC
TRBJ2-5 once . TRBV4-3 CASSQVTGGKTQYF TGCGCCAGCAGCCAAGTAACTGGCGGAAAGACCCAGTACTTC
TRBJ2-1 few TRBD2 TRBV27 CASSYQPGLAFYEQFF TGTGCCAGCAGTTACCAACCGGGACTAGCGTTCTATGAGCAGTTCTTC
TRBJ2-1 once . TRBV6-4 CASSDSGRGAYNEQFF TGTGCCAGCAGTGACTCCGGCAGGGGGGCGTACAATGAGCAGTTCTTC
TRBJ2-7 . . TRBV4-3 CASSQDSRREQYF TGCGCCAGCAGCCAAGATAGTCGAAGAGAGCAGTACTTC
TRBJ2-2 . TRBD2 TRBV5-1 CASGLRGLAGANTGELFF TGCGCCAGCGGACTCCGAGGGCTAGCGGGAGCGAACACCGGGGAGCTGTTTTTT
TRBJ1-1 few . TRBV4-1 CASSHGSLAGGPAFF TGCGCCAGCAGCCATGGATCACTGGCGGGGGGACCGGCTTTCTTT
TRBJ1-5 . TRBD1 TRBV11-3 CASSLGTPGQGNQPQHF TGTGCCAGCAGCTTAGGCACTCCGGGACAGGGTAATCAGCCCCAGCATTTT
TRBJ1-1 . TRBD1 TRBV29-1 CSVQDRGATEAFF TGCAGCGTTCAAGACAGGGGGGCCACTGAAGCTTTCTTT
TRBJ2-3 . TRBD2 TRBV29-1 CSVESGRNTQYF TGCAGCGTAGAAAGCGGGAGGAATACGCAGTATTTT
TRBJ2-2 . . TRBV28 CASSSMDTVNTGELFF TGTGCCAGCAGTTCGATGGACACTGTGAACACCGGGGAGCTGTTTTTT
TRBJ2-7 . . TRBV5-4 CASSLMRDTGNRYEQYF TGTGCCAGCAGCTTAATGAGGGATACAGGGAACAGGTACGAGCAGTACTTC
TRBJ1-2 . . TRBV4-1 CASSQAWAGEYGYTF TGCGCCAGCAGCCAAGCGTGGGCAGGGGAGTATGGCTACACCTTC
TRBJ2-3 . TRBD2 TRBV30 CAWSVLGGSWGDTQYF TGTGCCTGGAGTGTATTGGGCGGGAGTTGGGGGGATACGCAGTATTTT